This is a list of T cell receptor beta chains from one sample in a study of early T cells in non-severe SARS-CoV-2 infection. TCRdb re-called the 5' RACE reads with MiXCR, one entry per CDR3 protein. The sample records 40,000 to 55,000 distinct CDR3 sequences, roughly 9.8% being singletons. The sequencing sample was made of whole blood. These receptor sequences come from an adult who was a healthcare worker with PCR-confirmed SARS-CoV-2 infection or an uninfected control (not recorded which). CDR3s include the opening cysteine and the closing phenylalanine or tryptophan. A D gene is named only where the DNA matches it firmly. Size values are once, few and many counts, or a class for expanded clones, and some rows have none.

TRBV29-1	TRBJ2-1	few	NA	TGCAGCGTTGCGGGGACGATTTATGGGTCCTACAATGAGCAGTTCTTC	CSVAGTIYGSYNEQFF
TRBV5-7	TRBJ1-1	many	TRBD1	TGTGCCAGCAGCTGTTGGACAGGGAAGAGAACTGAAGCTTTCTTT	CASSCWTGKRTEAFF
TRBV6-5	TRBJ1-2	many	NA	TGTGCCAGCAGTAGGGACGGGCCCGGAGGCTACACCTTC	CASSRDGPGGYTF
TRBV12-3/TRBV12-4	TRBJ1-5	many	TRBD1	TGTGCCAGCAGGCGAGGGGGCAGCAATCAGCCCCAGCATTTT	CASRRGGSNQPQHF
TRBV19	TRBJ2-4	NA	TRBD1	TGTGCCAGTAGTATAGGGACCAGGACAGGGACGGCATTTGACATTCAGTACTTC	CASSIGTRTGTAFDIQYF
TRBV5-6	TRBJ1-1	many	NA	TGTGCCAGCAGCCTGGTAGGGGTGAACACTGAAGCTTTCTTT	CASSLVGVNTEAFF
TRBV6-5	TRBJ1-2	NA	NA	TGTGCCAGCAGTTACTCGATGTACAAAGGCCCACATGGCTACACCTTC	CASSYSMYKGPHGYTF
TRBV20-1	TRBJ2-7	many	TRBD1	TGCAGTGCTGCAAAGGGGGCTAGTTCCTACGAGCAGTACTTC	CSAAKGASSYEQYF
TRBV7-9	TRBJ2-7	few	NA	TGTGCCAGCAGCCCGCGGGACCGACCGTCCTACGAGCAGTACTTC	CASSPRDRPSYEQYF
TRBV3-1	TRBJ2-6	many	TRBD2	TGTGCCAGCAGCCAAGTCGGGGGGTGGTTCTCTGGGGCCAACGTCCTGACTTTC	CASSQVGGWFSGANVLTF
TRBV7-9	TRBJ1-1	few	NA	TGTGCCAGCAGCCCACCGCGGTCCGAAGCTTTCTTT	CASSPPRSEAFF
TRBV28	TRBJ2-7	few	NA	TGTGCCAGCAGTACCTACGAGCAGTACTTC	CASSTYEQYF
TRBV5-1	TRBJ2-1	NA	TRBD2	TGCGCCAGCAGGCAGTGGACTAGCGGTGACAATGAGCAGTTCTTC	CASRQWTSGDNEQFF
TRBV20-1	TRBJ1-5	few	NA	TGCAGTGCTAGGCCCCTGGGCAGCAATCAGCCCCAGCATTTT	CSARPLGSNQPQHF
TRBV10-2	TRBJ1-3	many	NA	TGCGCCAGCAGTGAGCCAGGACCGCCGGCAAACACCATATATTTT	CASSEPGPPANTIYF
TRBV7-9	TRBJ2-2	few	NA	TGTGCCAGCAGCCCTTACGGGGAGCTGTTTTTT	CASSPYGELFF
TRBV12-3/TRBV12-4	TRBJ2-5	many	NA	TGTGCCAGCAGTTTGAGGTTGGCGACCCAGTACTTC	CASSLRLATQYF